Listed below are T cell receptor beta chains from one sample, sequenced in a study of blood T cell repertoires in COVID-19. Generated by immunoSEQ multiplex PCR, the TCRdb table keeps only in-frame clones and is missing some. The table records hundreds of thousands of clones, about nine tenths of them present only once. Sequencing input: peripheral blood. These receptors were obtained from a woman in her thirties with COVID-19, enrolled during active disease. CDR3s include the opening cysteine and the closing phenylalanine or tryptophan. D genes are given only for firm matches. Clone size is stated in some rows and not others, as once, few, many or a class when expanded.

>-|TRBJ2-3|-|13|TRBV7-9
TGTGCCAGCAGCTCACCCCGGACTTCGGCGCAGTATTTT
CASSSPRTSAQYF
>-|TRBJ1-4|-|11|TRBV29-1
TGCAGCGCGGGACTAAATGAAAAACTGTTTTTT
CSAGLNEKLFF
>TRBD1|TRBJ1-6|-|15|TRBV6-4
TGTGCCAGCAGCCAGGGACAGGGGGATAATTCACCCCTCCACTTT
CASSQGQGDNSPLHF
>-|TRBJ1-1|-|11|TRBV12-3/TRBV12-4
TGTGCCAGCAGTTATCAGGGCTTGGCTTTCTTT
CASSYQGLAFF
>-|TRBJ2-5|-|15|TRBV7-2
TGTGCCAGCAGCCTCAGAGGACAGTACGGGGAGACCCAGTACTTC
CASSLRGQYGETQYF
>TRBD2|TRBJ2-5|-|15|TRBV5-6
TGTGCCAGCAGCTTTCCCTTAGCGGGGCAAGAGACCCAGTACTTC
CASSFPLAGQETQYF
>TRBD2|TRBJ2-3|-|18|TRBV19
TGTGCCAGTAGTACCGGGACTAGCGGGGGGCCTAGCACAGATACGCAGTATTTT
CASSTGTSGGPSTDTQYF
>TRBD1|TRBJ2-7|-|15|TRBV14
TGTGCCAGCAGCTTTCTCCGGGACAGAGACTACGAGCAGTACTTC
CASSFLRDRDYEQYF
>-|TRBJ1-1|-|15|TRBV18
TGTGCCAGCTCACCGACCGGGACACTGAACACTGAAGCTTTCTTT
CASSPTGTLNTEAFF
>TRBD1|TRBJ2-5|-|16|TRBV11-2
TGTGCCAGCAGCCCACAACCCCAGGGGGCTCACGAGACCCAGTACTTC
CASSPQPQGAHETQYF
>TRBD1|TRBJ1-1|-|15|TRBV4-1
TGCGCCAGCAGTCAAGAGAGGGACAGAGCGGCTGAAGCTTTCTTT
CASSQERDRAAEAFF
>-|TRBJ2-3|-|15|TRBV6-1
TGTGCCAGCAGTGAAATCTGGACAGTCACAGATACGCAGTATTTT
CASSEIWTVTDTQYF
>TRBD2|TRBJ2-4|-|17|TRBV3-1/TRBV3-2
TGTGCCAGCAGCCAAGATTTTCGACTAGCGGGTAGGGACATTCAGTACTTC
CASSQDFRLAGRDIQYF
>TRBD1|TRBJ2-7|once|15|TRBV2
TGTGCCAGCAGAGAATCCGGGACAGGGTTCGACGAGCAGTACTTC
CASRESGTGFDEQYF
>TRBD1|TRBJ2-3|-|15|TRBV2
TGTGCCAGCAGCCGACAGGGGCTAGACACAGATACGCAGTATTTT
CASSRQGLDTDTQYF
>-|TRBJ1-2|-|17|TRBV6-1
TGTGCCAGCAGTGAACTATCAGGTTCCGTCCTCCTTTATGGCTACACCTTC
CASSELSGSVLLYGYTF
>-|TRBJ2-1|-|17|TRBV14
TGTGCCAGCAGCCCGAGGCCCTTCCTGGACAGATACAATGAGCAGTTCTTC
CASSPRPFLDRYNEQFF
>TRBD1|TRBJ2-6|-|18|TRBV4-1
TGCGCCAGCAGCCACAACAGGGGTCTCGCAACTGGGGCCAACGTCCTGACTTTC
CASSHNRGLATGANVLTF
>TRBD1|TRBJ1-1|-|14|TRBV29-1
TGCAGCGTTGAAGTCGCCAGGGGGTTTGCTGAAGCTTTCTTT
CSVEVARGFAEAFF
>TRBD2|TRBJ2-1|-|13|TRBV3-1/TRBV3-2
TGTGCCAGCAGCCAAGGACTAGCTAATGAGCAGTTCTTC
CASSQGLANEQFF
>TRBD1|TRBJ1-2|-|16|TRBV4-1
TGCGCCAGCAGCCAAGGTCTACAGGGGGGTAAGTATGGCTACACCTTC
CASSQGLQGGKYGYTF
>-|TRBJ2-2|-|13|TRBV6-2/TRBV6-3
TGTGCCAGCAGTATCCTAGCCCCCGGGGAGCTGTTTTTT
CASSILAPGELFF
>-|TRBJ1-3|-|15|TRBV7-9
TGTGCCAGCAGCTTAGTCCAGGGGCCCGGAAACACCATATATTTT
CASSLVQGPGNTIYF
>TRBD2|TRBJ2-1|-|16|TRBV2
TGTGCCAGCAGAAAGGGGACTAGCGATTTCTACAATGAGCAGTTCTTC
CASRKGTSDFYNEQFF
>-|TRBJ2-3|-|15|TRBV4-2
TGTGCCAGCAGCCTACAAAGCGGTCGCACAGATACGCAGTATTTT
CASSLQSGRTDTQYF
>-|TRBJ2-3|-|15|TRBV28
TGTGCCAGCAGGGGAGCGAGTGTTAGCACAGATACGCAGTATTTT
CASRGASVSTDTQYF
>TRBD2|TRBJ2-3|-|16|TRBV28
TGTGCCAGCAGTCTGACCGGGACTAGCGACACAGATACGCAGTATTTT
CASSLTGTSDTDTQYF
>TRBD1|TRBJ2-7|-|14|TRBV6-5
TGTGCCAGCGGACACCGGGACAGGTCCTACGAGCAGTACTTC
CASGHRDRSYEQYF
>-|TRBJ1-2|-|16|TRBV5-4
TGTGCCAGCAGCTTGTTTGAGGGGGGGCCTAACTATGGCTACACCTTC
CASSLFEGGPNYGYTF
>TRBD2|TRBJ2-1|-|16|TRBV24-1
TGTGCCACCAGTGATAAGCGGGGGGGCTCCTACAATGAGCAGTTCTTC
CATSDKRGGSYNEQFF
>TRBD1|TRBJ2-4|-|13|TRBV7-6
TGTGCCAGCAGCTCGACAGGGAAAAACATTCAGTACTTC
CASSSTGKNIQYF
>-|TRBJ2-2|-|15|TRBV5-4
TGTGCCAGCAGCACCCCTGGACAAGACACCGGGGAGCTGTTTTTT
CASSTPGQDTGELFF
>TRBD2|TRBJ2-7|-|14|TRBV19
TGTGCCAGTAGTACTCGCGGGGGTTATTACGAGCAGTACTTC
CASSTRGGYYEQYF
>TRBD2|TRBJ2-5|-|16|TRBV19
TGTGCCAGTAGTTTCTATAGCGGGGCCTTGCAAGAGACCCAGTACTTC
CASSFYSGALQETQYF
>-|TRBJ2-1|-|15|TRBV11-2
TGTGCCAGCAGCGACTTATTCCCCTTCTACAATGAGCAGTTCTTC
CASSDLFPFYNEQFF
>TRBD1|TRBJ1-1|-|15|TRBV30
TGTGCCTGGAGTGGGGCAGGGGGCCTGAACACTGAAGCTTTCTTT
CAWSGAGGLNTEAFF
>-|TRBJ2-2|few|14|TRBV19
TGTGCCAGTAGTATAGGCAGGCTCACCGGGGAGCTGTTTTTT
CASSIGRLTGELFF
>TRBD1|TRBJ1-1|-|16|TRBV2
TGTGCCAGCAGTGAAGTGGGTTTGGACAGGGACACTGAAGCTTTCTTT
CASSEVGLDRDTEAFF
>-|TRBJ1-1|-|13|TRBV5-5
TGTGCCAGCAGCTGGACAGTTAACACTGAAGCTTTCTTT
CASSWTVNTEAFF
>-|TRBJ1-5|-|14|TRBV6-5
TGTGCCAGCAGTACAGGGTCTTCGGGTCAGCCCCAGCATTTT
CASSTGSSGQPQHF
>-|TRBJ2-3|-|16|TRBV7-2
TGTGCCAGCAGCCTCCATTTGGTGTCGGGCACAGATACGCAGTATTTT
CASSLHLVSGTDTQYF
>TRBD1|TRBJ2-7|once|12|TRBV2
TGTGCCAGCCGGGACAGGGCCTACGAGCAGTACTTC
CASRDRAYEQYF
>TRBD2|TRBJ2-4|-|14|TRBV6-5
TGTGCCAGCATGAAGCGGGAGGCCAAAAACATTCAGTACTTC
CASMKREAKNIQYF
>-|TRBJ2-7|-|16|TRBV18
TGTGCCAGCTCACCAGTCCTCGGTGCAGGATCATCCGAGCAGTACTTC
CASSPVLGAGSSEQYF
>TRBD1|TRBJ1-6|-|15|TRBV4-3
TGCGCCAGCAGCCTGGACAGGATATCGAATTCACCCCTCCACTTT
CASSLDRISNSPLHF
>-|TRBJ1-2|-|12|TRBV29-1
TGCAGCGTTGAGGTGCAGAGGTATGGCTACACCTTC
CSVEVQRYGYTF